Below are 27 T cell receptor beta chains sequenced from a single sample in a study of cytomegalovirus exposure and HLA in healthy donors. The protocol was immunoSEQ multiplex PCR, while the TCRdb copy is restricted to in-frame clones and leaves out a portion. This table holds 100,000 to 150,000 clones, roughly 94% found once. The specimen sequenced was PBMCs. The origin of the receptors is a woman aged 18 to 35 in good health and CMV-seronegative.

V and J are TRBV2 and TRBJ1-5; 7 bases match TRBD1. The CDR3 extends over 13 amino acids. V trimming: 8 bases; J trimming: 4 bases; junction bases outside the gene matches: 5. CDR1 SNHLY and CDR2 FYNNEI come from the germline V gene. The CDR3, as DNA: TGTGCCAGCGCCGCCAGGGGGAATCAGCCCCAGCATTTT. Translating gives CASAARGNQPQHF.

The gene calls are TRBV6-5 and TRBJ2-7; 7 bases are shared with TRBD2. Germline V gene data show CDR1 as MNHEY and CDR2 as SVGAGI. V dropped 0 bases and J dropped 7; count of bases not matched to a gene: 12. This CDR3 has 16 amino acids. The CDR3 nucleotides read TGTGCCAGCAGTTACTCCAACTGGGGGGGGACTGGGGAGCAGTACTTC. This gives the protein CASSYSNWGGTGEQYF.

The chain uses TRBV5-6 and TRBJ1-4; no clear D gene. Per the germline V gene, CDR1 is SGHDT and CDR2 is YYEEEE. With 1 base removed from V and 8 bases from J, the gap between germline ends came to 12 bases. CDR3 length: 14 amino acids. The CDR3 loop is CASSLKQPGEKLFF. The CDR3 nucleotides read TGTGCCAGCAGCTTGAAACAGCCAGGAGAAAAACTGTTTTTT.

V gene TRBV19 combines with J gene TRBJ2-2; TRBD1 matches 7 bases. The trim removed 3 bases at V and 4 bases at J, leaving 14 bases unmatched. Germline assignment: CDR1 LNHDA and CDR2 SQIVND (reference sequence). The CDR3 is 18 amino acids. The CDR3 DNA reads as TGTGCCAGTAGTATGGGCCCCCATAGGGGGCTTAGCACCGGGGAGCTGTTTTTT. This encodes CASSMGPHRGLSTGELFF.

The CDR3 loop reads CASSPGASGENEKLFF. The DNA of the CDR3 is TGTGCCAGCAGCCCAGGGGCGTCAGGAGAAAATGAAAAACTGTTTTTT. V is TRBV11-2 and J is TRBJ1-4; D is perhaps TRBD1 (6 bases). Per germline, CDR1 SGHAT and CDR2 FQNNGV. This CDR3 comprises 16 residues. Trimming cost V 5 bases and J 5 bases, with 18 bases left between them.

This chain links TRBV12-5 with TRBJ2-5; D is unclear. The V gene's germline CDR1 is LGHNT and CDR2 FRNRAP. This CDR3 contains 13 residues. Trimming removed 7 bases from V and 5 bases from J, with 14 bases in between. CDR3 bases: TGTGCTAGTGCCCCAATATCACAGGAGACCCAGTACTTC. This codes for CASAPISQETQYF.

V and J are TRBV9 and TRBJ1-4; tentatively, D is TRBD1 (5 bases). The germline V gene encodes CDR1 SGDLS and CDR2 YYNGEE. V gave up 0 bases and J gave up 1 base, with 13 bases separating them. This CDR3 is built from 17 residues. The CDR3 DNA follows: TGTGCCAGCAGCGTAGGTGAGGGGAGGGTAACTAATGAAAAACTGTTTTTT. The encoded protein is CASSVGEGRVTNEKLFF.

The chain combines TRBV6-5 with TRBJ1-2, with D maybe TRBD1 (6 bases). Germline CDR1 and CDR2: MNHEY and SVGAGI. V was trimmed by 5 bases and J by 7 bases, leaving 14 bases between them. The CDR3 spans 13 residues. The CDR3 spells CASSQAGVLGYTF. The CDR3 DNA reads TGTGCCAGCAGTCAAGCAGGGGTCCTTGGCTACACCTTC.

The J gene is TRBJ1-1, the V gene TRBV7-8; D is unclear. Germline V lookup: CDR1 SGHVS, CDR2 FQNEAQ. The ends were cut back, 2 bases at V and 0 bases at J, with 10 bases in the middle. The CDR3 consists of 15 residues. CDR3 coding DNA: TGTGCCAGCAGCTTACAGGTCGGCATGAACACTGAAGCTTTCTTT. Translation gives CASSLQVGMNTEAFF.

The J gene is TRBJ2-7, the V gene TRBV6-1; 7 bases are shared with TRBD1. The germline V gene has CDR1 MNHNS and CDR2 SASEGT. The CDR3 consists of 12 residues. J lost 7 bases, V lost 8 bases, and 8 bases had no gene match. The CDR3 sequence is CASLGRGYEQYF. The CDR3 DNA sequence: TGTGCCAGCCTGGGCAGGGGGTATGAGCAGTACTTC.

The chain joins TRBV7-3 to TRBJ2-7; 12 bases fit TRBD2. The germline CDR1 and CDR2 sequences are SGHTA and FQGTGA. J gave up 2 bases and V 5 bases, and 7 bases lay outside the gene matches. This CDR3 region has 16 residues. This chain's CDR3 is CASSPHRTSGAYEQYF. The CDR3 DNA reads TGTGCCAGCAGCCCACACCGGACTAGCGGGGCCTACGAGCAGTACTTC.

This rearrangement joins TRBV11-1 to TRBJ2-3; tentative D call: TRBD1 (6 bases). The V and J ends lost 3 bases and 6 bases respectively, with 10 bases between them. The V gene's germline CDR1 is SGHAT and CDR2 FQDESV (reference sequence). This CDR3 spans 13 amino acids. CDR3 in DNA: TGTGCCAGCAGCTTTTTTGGGGGCGATACGCAGTATTTT. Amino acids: CASSFFGGDTQYF.

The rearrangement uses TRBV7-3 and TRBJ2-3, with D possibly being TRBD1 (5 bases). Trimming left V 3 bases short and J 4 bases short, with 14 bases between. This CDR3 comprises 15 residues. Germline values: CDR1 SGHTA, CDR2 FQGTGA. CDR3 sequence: CASSFPSPRADTQYF. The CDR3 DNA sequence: TGTGCCAGCAGCTTTCCCTCACCCAGGGCAGATACGCAGTATTTT.

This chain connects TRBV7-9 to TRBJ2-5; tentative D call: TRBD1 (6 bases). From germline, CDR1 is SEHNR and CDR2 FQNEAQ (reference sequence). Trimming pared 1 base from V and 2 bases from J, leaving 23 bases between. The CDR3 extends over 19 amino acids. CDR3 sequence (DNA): TGTGCCAGCAGCTTAGGCCTTACAAGGGGGTGGTCTGTTCAAGAGACCCAGTACTTC. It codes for CASSLGLTRGWSVQETQYF.

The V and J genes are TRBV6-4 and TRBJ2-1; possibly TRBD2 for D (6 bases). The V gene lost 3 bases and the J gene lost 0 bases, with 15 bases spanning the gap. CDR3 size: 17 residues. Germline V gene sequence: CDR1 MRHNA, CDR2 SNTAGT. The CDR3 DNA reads TGTGCCAGCAGTGAACAATTTAGCGGAGGCTCCTACAATGAGCAGTTCTTC. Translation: CASSEQFSGGSYNEQFF.

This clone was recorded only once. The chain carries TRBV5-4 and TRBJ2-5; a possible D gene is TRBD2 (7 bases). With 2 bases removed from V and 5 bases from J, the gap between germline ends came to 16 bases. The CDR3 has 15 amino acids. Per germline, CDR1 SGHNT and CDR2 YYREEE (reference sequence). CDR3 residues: CASSFRGALGETQYF. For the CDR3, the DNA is TGTGCCAGCAGCTTCCGGGGGGCCCTGGGGGAGACCCAGTACTTC.

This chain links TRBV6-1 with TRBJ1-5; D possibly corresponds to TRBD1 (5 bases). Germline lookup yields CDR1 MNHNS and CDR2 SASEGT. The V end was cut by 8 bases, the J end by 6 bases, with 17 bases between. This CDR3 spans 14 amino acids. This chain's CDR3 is CASLLPGDSQPQHF. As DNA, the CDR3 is TGTGCCAGCCTCCTCCCGGGCGACAGTCAGCCCCAGCATTTT.

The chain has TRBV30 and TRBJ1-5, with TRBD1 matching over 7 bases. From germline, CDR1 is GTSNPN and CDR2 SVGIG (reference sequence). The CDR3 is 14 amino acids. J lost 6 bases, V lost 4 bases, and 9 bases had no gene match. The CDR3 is CAWNRGGGGQPQHF. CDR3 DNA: TGTGCCTGGAACCGAGGAGGGGGCGGTCAGCCCCAGCATTTT.

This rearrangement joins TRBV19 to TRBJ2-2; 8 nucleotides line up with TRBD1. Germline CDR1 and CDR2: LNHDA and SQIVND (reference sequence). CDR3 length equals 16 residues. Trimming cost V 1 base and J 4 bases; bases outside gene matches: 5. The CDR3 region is CASSIGPTGGTGELFF. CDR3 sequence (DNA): TGTGCCAGTAGTATAGGCCCTACAGGGGGCACCGGGGAGCTGTTTTTT.

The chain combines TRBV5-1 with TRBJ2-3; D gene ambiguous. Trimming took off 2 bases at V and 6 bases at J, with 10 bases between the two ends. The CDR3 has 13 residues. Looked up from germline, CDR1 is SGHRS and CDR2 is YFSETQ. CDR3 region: CASSFGGSDTQYF. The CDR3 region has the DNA TGCGCCAGCAGCTTCGGTGGTTCCGATACGCAGTATTTT.

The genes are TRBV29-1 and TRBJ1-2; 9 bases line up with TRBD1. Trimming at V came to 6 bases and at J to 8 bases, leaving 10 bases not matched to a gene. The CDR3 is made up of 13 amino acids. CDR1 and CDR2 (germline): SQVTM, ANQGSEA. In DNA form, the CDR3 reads TGCAGCGTGAGGACAGGGGAGGATATGGGCTACACCTTC. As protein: CSVRTGEDMGYTF.

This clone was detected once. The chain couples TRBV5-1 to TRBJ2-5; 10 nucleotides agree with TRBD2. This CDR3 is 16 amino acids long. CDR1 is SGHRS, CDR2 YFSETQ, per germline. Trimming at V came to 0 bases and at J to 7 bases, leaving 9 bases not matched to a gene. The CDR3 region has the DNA TGCGCCAGCAGCTTGGCTAGCGGGGGTTCGAAGGGGACCCAGTACTTC. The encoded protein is CASSLASGGSKGTQYF.

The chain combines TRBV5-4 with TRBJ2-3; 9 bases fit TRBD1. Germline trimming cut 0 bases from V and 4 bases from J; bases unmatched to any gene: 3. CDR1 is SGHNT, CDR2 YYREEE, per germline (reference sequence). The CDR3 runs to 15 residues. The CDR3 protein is CASSLGGTGSDTQYF. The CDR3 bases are TGTGCCAGCAGCTTGGGGGGGACAGGGTCAGATACGCAGTATTTT.

The CDR3 here is CASSLNVGGLKLFF. CDR3 sequence (DNA): TGTGCCAGCAGTTTAAACGTAGGGGGTCTAAAACTGTTTTTT. This chain uses TRBV28 with TRBJ1-4, with a tentative D call TRBD1 (6 bases). The CDR3 runs to 14 residues. The V gene's germline CDR1 is MDHEN and CDR2 SYDVKM. V shed 2 bases and J shed 10 bases, with 14 bases lying between them.

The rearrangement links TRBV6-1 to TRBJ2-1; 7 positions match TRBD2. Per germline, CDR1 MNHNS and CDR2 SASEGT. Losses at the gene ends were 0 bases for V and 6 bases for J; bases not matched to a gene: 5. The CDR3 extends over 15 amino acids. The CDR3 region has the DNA TGTGCCAGCAGTGAAGCGGGAGGGGTGATCAATGAGCAGTTCTTC. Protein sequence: CASSEAGGVINEQFF.

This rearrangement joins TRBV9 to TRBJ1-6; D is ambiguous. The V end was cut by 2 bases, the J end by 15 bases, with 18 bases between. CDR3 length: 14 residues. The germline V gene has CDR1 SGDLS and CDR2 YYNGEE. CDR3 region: CASSVGDSGRRLHF. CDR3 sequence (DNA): TGTGCCAGCAGCGTCGGAGATTCGGGTCGTCGCCTCCACTTT.

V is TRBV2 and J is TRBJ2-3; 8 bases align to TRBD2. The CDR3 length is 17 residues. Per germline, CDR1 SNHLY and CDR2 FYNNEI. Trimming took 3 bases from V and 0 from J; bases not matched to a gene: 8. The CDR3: CASSDRLAGYSTDTQYF. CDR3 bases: TGTGCCAGCAGTGATAGATTAGCGGGATATAGCACAGATACGCAGTATTTT.